Reported below is one T cell receptor (beta chain). This sample is drawn from a study of control samples from healthy donors and cancer patients. Produced via immunoSEQ multiplex PCR; TCRdb's table is partial and in-frame only. The sample includes 150,000 to 200,000 clones, roughly 88% of them seen just once. This CDR3 has 15 amino acids. Germline V lookup: CDR1 MDHEN, CDR2 SYDVKM. V lost 3 bases and J lost 7, with 13 bases in between. The source of this sequence is a man aged 18 to 35 in good health. The chain uses TRBV28 and TRBJ1-6; D gene ambiguous. Sequencing was performed on blood. The CDR3 region is CASSFSMSGNSPLHF. CDR3 coding DNA: TGTGCCAGCAGTTTCTCCATGAGTGGGAATTCACCCCTCCACTTT.